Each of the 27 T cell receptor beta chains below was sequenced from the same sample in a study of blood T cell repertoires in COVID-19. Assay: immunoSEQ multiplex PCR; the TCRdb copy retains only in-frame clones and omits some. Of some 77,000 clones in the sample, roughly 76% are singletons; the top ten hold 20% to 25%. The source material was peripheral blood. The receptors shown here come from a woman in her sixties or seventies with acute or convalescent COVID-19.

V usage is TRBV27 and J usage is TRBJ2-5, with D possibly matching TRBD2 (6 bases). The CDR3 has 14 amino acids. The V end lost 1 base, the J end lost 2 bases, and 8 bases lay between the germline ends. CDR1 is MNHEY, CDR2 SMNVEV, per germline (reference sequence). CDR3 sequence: CASSLWGLQETQYF. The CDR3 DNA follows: TGTGCCAGCAGTTTATGGGGACTTCAAGAGACCCAGTACTTC.

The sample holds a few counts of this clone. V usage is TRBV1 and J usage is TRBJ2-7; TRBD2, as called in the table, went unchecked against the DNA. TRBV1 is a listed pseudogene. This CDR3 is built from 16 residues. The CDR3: CTSSQEVLAGGDEQYF. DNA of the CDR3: TGCACCAGCAGCCAAGAAGTGCTAGCGGGAGGGGACGAGCAGTACTTC.

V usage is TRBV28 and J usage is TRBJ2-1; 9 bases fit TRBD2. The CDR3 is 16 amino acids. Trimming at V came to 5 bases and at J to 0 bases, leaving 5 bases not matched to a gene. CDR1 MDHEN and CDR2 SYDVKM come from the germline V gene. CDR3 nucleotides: TGTGCCAGCAGTCCCGTGGGACTAGCCTCCTACAATGAGCAGTTCTTC. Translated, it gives CASSPVGLASYNEQFF. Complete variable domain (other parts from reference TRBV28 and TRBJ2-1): DVKVTQSSRYLVKRTGEKVFLECVQDMDHENMFWYRQDPGLGLRLIYFSYDVKMKEKGDIPEGYSVSREKKERFSLILESASTNQTSMYLCASSPVGLASYNEQFFGPGTRLTVL.

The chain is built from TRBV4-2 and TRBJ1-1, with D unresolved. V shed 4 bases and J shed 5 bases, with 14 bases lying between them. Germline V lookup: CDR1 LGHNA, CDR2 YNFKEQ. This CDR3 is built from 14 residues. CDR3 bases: TGTGCCAGCAGCCCGTTAGGACCGGGGACTGAAGCTTTCTTT. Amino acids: CASSPLGPGTEAFF.

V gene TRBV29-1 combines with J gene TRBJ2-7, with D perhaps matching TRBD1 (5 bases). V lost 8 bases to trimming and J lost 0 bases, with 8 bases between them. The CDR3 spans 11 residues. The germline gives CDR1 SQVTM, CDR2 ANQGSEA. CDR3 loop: CSTTVSYEQYF. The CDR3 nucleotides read TGCAGCACGACAGTCTCCTACGAGCAGTACTTC.

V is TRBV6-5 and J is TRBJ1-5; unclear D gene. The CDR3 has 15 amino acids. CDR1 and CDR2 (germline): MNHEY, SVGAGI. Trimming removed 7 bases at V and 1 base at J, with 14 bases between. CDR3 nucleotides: TGTGCCAGCACTGTTCAACTGTCAAGCAATCAGCCCCAGCATTTT. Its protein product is CASTVQLSSNQPQHF.

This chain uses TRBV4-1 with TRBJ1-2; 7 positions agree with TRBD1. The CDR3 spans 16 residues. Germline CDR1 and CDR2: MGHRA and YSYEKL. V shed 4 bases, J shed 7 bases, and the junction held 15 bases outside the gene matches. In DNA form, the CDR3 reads TGCGCCAGCAGCCCTAATCTGGACAGGAGGGCTTCTGGCTACACCTTC. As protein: CASSPNLDRRASGYTF.

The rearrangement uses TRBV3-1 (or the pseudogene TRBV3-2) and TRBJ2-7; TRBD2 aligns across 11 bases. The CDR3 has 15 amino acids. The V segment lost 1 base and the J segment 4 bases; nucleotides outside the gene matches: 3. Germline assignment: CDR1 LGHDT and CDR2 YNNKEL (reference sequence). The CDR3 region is CASSQAGTSGYEQYF. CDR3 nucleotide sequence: TGTGCCAGCAGCCAAGCGGGGACTAGCGGTTACGAGCAGTACTTC.

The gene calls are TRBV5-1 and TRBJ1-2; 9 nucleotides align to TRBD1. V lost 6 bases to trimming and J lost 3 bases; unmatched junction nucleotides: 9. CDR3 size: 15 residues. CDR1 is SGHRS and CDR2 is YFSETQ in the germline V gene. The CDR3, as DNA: TGCGCCAGCAAACGGGACAGGGCAGGGGACTATGGCTACACCTTC. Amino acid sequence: CASKRDRAGDYGYTF.

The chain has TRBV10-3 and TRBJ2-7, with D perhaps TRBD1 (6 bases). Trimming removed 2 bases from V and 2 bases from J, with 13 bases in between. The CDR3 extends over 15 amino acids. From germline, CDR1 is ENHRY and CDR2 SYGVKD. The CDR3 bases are TGTGCCATCAGTGAGGTCGGGACACAACCCTACGAGCAGTACTTC. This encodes CAISEVGTQPYEQYF.

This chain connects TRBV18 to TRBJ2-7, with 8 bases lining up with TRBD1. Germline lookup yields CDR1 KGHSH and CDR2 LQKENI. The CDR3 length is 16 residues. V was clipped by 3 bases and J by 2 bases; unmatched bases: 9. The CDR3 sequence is CASSPSGQGITYEQYF. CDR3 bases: TGTGCCAGCTCACCCTCAGGACAGGGAATCACCTACGAGCAGTACTTC.

CDR3 DNA sequence: TGTGCCAGCAGTTCTGGGACAGGGGGGCACACCGGGGAGCTGTTTTTT. It translates to CASSSGTGGHTGELFF. V gene TRBV27 combines with J gene TRBJ2-2, with 11 positions matching TRBD1. From germline, CDR1 is MNHEY and CDR2 SMNVEV (reference sequence). V lost 4 bases, J lost 3 bases, and 4 bases stayed unmatched. The CDR3 runs to 16 residues.

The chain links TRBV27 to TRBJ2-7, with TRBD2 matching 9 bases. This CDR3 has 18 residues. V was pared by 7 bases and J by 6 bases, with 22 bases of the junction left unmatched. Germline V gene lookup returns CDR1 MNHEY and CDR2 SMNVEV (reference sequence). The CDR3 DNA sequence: TGTGCCAGCAAACGCCCGGGACTAGCCGGCACCGGGGCGGGCGAGCAGTACTTC. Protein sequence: CASKRPGLAGTGAGEQYF.

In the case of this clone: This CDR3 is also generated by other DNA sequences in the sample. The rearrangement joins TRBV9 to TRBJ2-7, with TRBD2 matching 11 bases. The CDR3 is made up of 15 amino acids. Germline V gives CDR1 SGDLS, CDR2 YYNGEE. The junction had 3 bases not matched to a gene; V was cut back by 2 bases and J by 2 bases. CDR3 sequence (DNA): TGTGCCAGCAGCGTTGGGACTAGCGGCACCTACGAGCAGTACTTC. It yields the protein CASSVGTSGTYEQYF.

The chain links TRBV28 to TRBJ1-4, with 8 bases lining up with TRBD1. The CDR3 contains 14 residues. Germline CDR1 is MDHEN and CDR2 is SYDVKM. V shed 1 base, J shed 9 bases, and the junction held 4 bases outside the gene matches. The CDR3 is CASSLSGGFQKLFF. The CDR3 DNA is TGTGCCAGCAGTTTATCAGGGGGCTTCCAAAAACTGTTTTTT. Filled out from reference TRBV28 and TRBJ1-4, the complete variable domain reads DVKVTQSSRYLVKRTGEKVFLECVQDMDHENMFWYRQDPGLGLRLIYFSYDVKMKEKGDIPEGYSVSREKKERFSLILESASTNQTSMYLCASSLSGGFQKLFFGSGTQLSVL.

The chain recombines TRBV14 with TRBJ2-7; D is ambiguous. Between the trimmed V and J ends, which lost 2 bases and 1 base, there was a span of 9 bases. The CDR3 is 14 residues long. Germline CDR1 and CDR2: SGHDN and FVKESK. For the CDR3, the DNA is TGTGCCAGCAGCCAATGGCAGGTATCCTACGAGCAGTACTTC. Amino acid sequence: CASSQWQVSYEQYF.

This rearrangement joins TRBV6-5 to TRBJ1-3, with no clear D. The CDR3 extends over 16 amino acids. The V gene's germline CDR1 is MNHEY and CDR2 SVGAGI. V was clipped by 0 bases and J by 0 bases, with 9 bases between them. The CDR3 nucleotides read TGTGCCAGCAGTTACTCTCGGGAGTACTCTGGAAACACCATATATTTT. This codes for CASSYSREYSGNTIYF.

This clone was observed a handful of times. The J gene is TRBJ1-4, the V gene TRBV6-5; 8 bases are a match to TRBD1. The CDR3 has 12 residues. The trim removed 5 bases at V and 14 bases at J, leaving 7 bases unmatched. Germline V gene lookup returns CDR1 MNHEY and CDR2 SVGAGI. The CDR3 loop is CASSRQGFDLFF. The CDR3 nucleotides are TGTGCCAGCAGTCGACAGGGGTTCGACCTGTTTTTT.

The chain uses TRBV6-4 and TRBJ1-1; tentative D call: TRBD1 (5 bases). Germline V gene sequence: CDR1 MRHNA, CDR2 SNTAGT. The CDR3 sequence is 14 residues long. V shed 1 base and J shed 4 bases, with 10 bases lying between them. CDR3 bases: TGTGCCAGCAGTGACTGGTCCGGGGGCACTGAAGCTTTCTTT. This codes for CASSDWSGGTEAFF.

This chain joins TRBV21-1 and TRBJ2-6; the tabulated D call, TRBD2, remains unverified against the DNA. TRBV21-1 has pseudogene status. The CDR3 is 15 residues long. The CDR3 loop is CASSNRDPGANVLTF. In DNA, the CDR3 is TGTGCCAGCAGTAACCGGGATCCTGGGGCCAACGTCCTGACTTTC.

The CDR3 nucleotides read TGTGCCAGCAGCCCCCCCCGGACTAGGGGTGTCTACGAGCAGTACTTC. Encoded protein: CASSPPRTRGVYEQYF. V usage is TRBV28 and J usage is TRBJ2-7; the match to TRBD2 covers 7 bases. V lost 6 bases to trimming and J lost 3 bases; unmatched junction nucleotides: 14. CDR3 length: 16 residues. CDR1 and CDR2 from the germline V gene are MDHEN and SYDVKM.

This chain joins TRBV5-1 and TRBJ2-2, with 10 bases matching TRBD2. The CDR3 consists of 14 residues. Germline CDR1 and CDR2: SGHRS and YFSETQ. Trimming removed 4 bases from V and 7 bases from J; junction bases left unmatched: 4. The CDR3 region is CASSQREGIGELFF. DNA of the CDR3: TGCGCCAGCAGCCAGCGGGAGGGTATCGGGGAGCTGTTTTTT.

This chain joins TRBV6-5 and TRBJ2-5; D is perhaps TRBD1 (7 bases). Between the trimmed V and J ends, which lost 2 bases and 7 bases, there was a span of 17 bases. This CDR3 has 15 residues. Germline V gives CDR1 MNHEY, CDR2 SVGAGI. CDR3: CASSYESGGSWTQYF. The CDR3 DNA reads TGTGCCAGCAGTTACGAATCAGGGGGGTCATGGACCCAGTACTTC.

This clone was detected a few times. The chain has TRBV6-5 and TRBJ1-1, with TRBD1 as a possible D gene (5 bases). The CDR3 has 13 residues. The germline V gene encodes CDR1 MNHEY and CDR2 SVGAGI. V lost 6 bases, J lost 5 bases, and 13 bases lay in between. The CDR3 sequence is CASSPRKGTEAFF. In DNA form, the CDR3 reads TGTGCCAGCAGCCCCCGAAAGGGGACTGAAGCTTTCTTT.

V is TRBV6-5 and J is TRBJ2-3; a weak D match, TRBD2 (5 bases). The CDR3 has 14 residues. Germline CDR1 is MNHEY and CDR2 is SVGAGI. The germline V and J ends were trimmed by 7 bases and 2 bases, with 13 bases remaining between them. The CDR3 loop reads CASTVGLATDTQYF. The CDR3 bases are TGTGCCAGCACCGTAGGACTGGCCACAGATACGCAGTATTTT.

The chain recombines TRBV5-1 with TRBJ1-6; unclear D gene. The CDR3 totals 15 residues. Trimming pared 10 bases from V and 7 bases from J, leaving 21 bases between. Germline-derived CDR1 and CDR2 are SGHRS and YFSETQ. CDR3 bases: TGCGCCGATTTAGGAGGGCGGAATTACAATTCACCCCTCCACTTT. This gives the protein CADLGGRNYNSPLHF.

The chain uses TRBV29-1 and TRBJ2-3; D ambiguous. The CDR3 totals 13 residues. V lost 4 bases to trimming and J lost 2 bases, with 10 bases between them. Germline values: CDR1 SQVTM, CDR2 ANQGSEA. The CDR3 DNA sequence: TGCAGCGTTGTAGGCGGTGCCACAGATACGCAGTATTTT. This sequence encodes CSVVGGATDTQYF.